A single sample is the source of the 14 T cell receptor beta chains below, sequenced in a study of blood T cell repertoires in COVID-19. Sequencing was performed with immunoSEQ multiplex PCR; in TCRdb, only in-frame clones are kept and a portion is missing. The sample has 95,000 to 110,000 clones, 70% to 90% seen once. The sequenced sample was peripheral blood. These receptors originate from a man aged 45-65 years in a cohort sampled during active COVID-19.

The CDR3 DNA is TGCGCCAGCAAAGAACAGGGAAGTGTAGATACGCAGTATTTT. Translation gives CASKEQGSVDTQYF. The rearrangement links TRBV5-1 to TRBJ2-3; tentatively, D is TRBD1 (6 bases). The CDR3 has 14 residues. Germline CDR1 reads SGHRS; CDR2 reads YFSETQ. Trimming cost V 6 bases and J 5 bases, with 16 bases left between them. Full variable domain (outside the CDR3, taken from reference TRBV5-1 and TRBJ2-3): KAGVTQTPRYLIKTRGQQVTLSCSPISGHRSVSWYQQTPGQGLQFLFEYFSETQRNKGNFPGRFSGRQFSNSRSEMNVSTLELGDSALYLCASKEQGSVDTQYFGPGTRLTVL.

This sequence joins TRBV28 and TRBJ2-6; possible D gene TRBD1, 5 bases. V lost 3 bases and J 0 bases, leaving 6 bases between the germline ends. The germline V gene has CDR1 MDHEN and CDR2 SYDVKM. The CDR3 sequence is 15 residues long. The CDR3: CASSFDSSGANVLTF. In DNA form, the CDR3 reads TGTGCCAGCAGTTTCGACAGCTCTGGGGCCAACGTCCTGACTTTC.

In its sample, this clone was seen once. CDR3 sequence reads: CASSLGGGQNSPLHF. Written as DNA, the CDR3 is TGTGCCAGCAGCTTAGGCGGCGGCCAGAATTCACCCCTCCACTTT. The chain is built from TRBV7-9 and TRBJ1-6; D gene ambiguous. The V and J ends lost 1 base and 7 bases respectively, with 11 bases between them. The germline V gene has CDR1 SEHNR and CDR2 FQNEAQ (reference sequence). The CDR3 runs to 15 residues. Full variable domain (outside the CDR3, taken from reference TRBV7-9 and TRBJ1-6): DTGVSQNPRHKITKRGQNVTFRCDPISEHNRLYWYRQTLGQGPEFLTYFQNEAQLEKSRLLSDRFSAERPKGSFSTLEIQRTEQGDSAMYLCASSLGGGQNSPLHFGNGTRLTVT.

The chain employs TRBV7-6 and TRBJ2-5, with D tentatively TRBD2 (6 bases). This CDR3 has 17 residues. Per the germline V gene, CDR1 is SGHVS and CDR2 is FNYEAQ. Trimming took 4 bases from V and 1 from J, leaving 19 bases between them. The CDR3 reads CASSSPPGTGGQETQYF. The CDR3 nucleotides read TGTGCCAGCAGCTCCCCACCGGGGACTGGGGGCCAAGAGACCCAGTACTTC.

The J gene is TRBJ1-2, the V gene TRBV3-1 (or the pseudogene TRBV3-2), with a tentative D call TRBD1 (5 bases). The V end was cut by 5 bases, the J end by 7 bases, with 14 bases between. Per the germline V gene, CDR1 is LGHDT and CDR2 is YNNKEL (reference sequence). There are 13 residues in the CDR3. The DNA of the CDR3 is TGTGCCAGCAGCTCAGGAGGGGAGGGTGGCTACACCTTC. Residues: CASSSGGEGGYTF.

The rearrangement joins TRBV9 to TRBJ2-2; 8 nucleotides agree with TRBD1. The CDR3 contains 14 residues. Trimming cost V 3 bases and J 8 bases; bases outside gene matches: 6. CDR1 is SGDLS and CDR2 is YYNGEE in the germline V gene. The CDR3 DNA sequence: TGTGCCAGCAGCGACCGACAGGGGCTGGGGGAGCTGTTTTTT. Translating it yields CASSDRQGLGELFF.

This chain connects TRBV7-8 to TRBJ1-5; D perhaps matches TRBD1 (5 bases). The CDR3 runs to 14 residues. Germline V gene lookup returns CDR1 SGHVS and CDR2 FQNEAQ. The germline V and J ends were trimmed by 5 bases and 4 bases, with 12 bases remaining between them. CDR3 residues: CASSPGHPNQPQHF. CDR3 bases: TGTGCCAGCAGCCCAGGACACCCGAATCAGCCCCAGCATTTT.

The chain has TRBV15 and TRBJ1-2; TRBD1 matches 8 bases. The CDR3 covers 12 residues. Germline assignment: CDR1 LNHNV and CDR2 YYDKDF (reference sequence). Trimming took 4 bases from V and 8 from J; bases not matched to a gene: 3. This CDR3 reads CATSTGGLGYTF. In nucleotides, the CDR3 is TGTGCCACCAGCACAGGGGGCCTAGGCTACACCTTC.

This chain uses TRBV6-2 or TRBV6-3 with TRBJ2-1, with 9 nucleotides matching TRBD1. Per germline, CDR1 MNHEY and CDR2 SVGEGT. The CDR3 loop spans 15 amino acids. Trimming at V came to 2 bases and at J to 11 bases, leaving 10 bases not matched to a gene. The CDR3 spells CASSYTVPGTGQQFF. The CDR3 DNA is TGTGCCAGCAGTTACACTGTCCCCGGGACAGGGCAGCAGTTCTTC.

This chain links TRBV5-1 with TRBJ2-3, with 8 bases identical to TRBD2. J gave up 6 bases and V 5 bases, and 11 bases lay outside the gene matches. Germline loops: CDR1 SGHRS, CDR2 YFSETQ. This CDR3 is built from 15 residues. This chain's CDR3 is CASSFTGGPGDTQYF. Written as DNA, the CDR3 is TGCGCCAGCAGTTTTACGGGGGGGCCAGGGGATACGCAGTATTTT.

The J gene is TRBJ1-1, the V gene TRBV28; D remains unclear. The CDR3 totals 11 residues. Trimming took off 3 bases at V and 7 bases at J, with 6 bases between the two ends. Germline V gives CDR1 MDHEN, CDR2 SYDVKM. CDR3 sequence (DNA): TGTGCCAGCAGTTTTACGGGTGAAGCTTTCTTT. Its translation: CASSFTGEAFF. Using reference TRBV28 and TRBJ1-1 for the parts outside the CDR3, the full variable domain is DVKVTQSSRYLVKRTGEKVFLECVQDMDHENMFWYRQDPGLGLRLIYFSYDVKMKEKGDIPEGYSVSREKKERFSLILESASTNQTSMYLCASSFTGEAFFGQGTRLTVV.

The V and J genes are TRBV6-1 and TRBJ2-1; D not resolved. The CDR3 totals 12 residues. Germline CDR1 and CDR2: MNHNS and SASEGT. The V end lost 3 bases, the J end lost 5 bases, and 5 bases lay between the germline ends. The CDR3 loop is CASSDRDNEQFF. The CDR3 region has the DNA TGTGCCAGCAGTGATCGAGACAATGAGCAGTTCTTC.

This clone was detected only a few times. The V gene is TRBV10-1, the J gene TRBJ2-7; maybe TRBD2 (6 bases). Trimming removed 10 bases at V and 3 bases at J, with 31 bases between. The CDR3 is made up of 18 amino acids. CDR1 WNHNN and CDR2 SYGVQD come from the germline V gene (reference sequence). This CDR3 is CATQKAQDRPRGYYEQYV. The CDR3 DNA reads as TGCGCCACCCAAAAGGCACAGGACCGTCCTCGGGGGTACTACGAGCAGTACGTC.

The sample holds one count of this clone. CDR3 DNA sequence: TGTGCCAGCAGTACCGTAACCCCAAGACAGGCGAGCTCCTATAATTCACCCCTCCACTTT. This codes for CASSTVTPRQASSYNSPLHF. The rearrangement joins TRBV28 to TRBJ1-6; possibly TRBD1 for D (6 bases). Trimming removed 5 bases at V and 0 bases at J, with 23 bases between. The length of the CDR3 is 20 residues. Germline V gives CDR1 MDHEN, CDR2 SYDVKM.